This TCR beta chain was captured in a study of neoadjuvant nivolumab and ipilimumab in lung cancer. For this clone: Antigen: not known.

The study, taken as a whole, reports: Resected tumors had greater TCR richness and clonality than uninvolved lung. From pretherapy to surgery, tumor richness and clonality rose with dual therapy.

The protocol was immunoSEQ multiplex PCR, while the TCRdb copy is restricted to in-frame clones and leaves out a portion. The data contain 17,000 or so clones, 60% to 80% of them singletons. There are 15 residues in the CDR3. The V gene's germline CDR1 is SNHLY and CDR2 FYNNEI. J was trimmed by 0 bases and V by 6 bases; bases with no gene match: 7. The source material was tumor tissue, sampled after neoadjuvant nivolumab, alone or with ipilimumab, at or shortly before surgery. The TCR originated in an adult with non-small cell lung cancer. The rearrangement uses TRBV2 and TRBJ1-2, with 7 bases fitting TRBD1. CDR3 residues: CASSRQGGANYGYTF. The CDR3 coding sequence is TGTGCCAGCAGCCGACAGGGAGGAGCTAACTATGGCTACACCTTC.